Described below is a single T cell receptor beta chain sequence and its context. Its antigen is not yet known. One base away there is no much larger clone; base qualities are not given. Spanning cysteine to phenylalanine, the CDR3 consists of 13 amino acids. The DNA shown is the 39-base CDR3, in frame from base 1. V loses 1 base of germline sequence and J loses 8 bases, and the interval between the two ends is 8 bases. Receptor libraries were prepared by the immunoSEQ multiplex PCR assay. As stored in TCRdb, this immuneACCESS dataset retains in-frame rearrangements with V and J assigned. A fraction of the clones does not appear; measured against another copy, unresolved V genes explain less than half of the discrepancy, and the remainder lacks a known reason. In this sample the table shows over 120,000 clones, roughly 94% of which occur a single time. The ten biggest clones cover 12% to 15% of the sample.

This sample was included in a study of control samples from healthy donors and cancer patients (dated by TCRdb to 2019 to 2021). Sequencing was performed on PBMCs. This sequence uses TRBV12-3 or TRBV12-4 and TRBJ1-4; no D segment can be confidently identified. This TCR came from a man in his 60s with colorectal cancer. The encoded CDR3 is CASSLGGKEKLFF. At the DNA level, the sequence is TGTGCCAGCAGTTTAGGTGGAAAGGAAAAACTGTTTTTT.